This note documents a single TCR beta chain sequence. The sample originates from a study of blood T cell repertoires in COVID-19. Study background: Samples came from the United States, Italy and Spain, spanning acute and convalescent COVID-19. T cells, B-cell-depleted T cells, or PBMCs supplied cDNA or gDNA.

The V segment lost 3 bases and the J segment 2 bases; nucleotides outside the gene matches: 9. Germline CDR1 and CDR2: MDHEN and SYDVKM. The CDR3 is 16 amino acids. Original processing notes: Reference gene primer amplification gave nucleated cell count estimates. Repertoires were generated with immunoSEQ multiplex PCR, while TCRdb's copy carries only in-frame clones and drops some. V, J and clone size were drawn from that table, and D and trimming were deduced from the DNA. The sample shows 130,000 to 150,000 clones, 80% of them seen only once. This TCR was sampled from a man aged 60 to 75 with active or convalescent COVID-19. The V call is TRBV28, the J call TRBJ2-7, with 8 bases lining up with TRBD1. Source material: peripheral blood. The CDR3 loop reads CASSFDRGITTYEQYF. The CDR3 nucleotides read TGTGCCAGCAGTTTTGACAGGGGAATCACGACCTACGAGCAGTACTTC.